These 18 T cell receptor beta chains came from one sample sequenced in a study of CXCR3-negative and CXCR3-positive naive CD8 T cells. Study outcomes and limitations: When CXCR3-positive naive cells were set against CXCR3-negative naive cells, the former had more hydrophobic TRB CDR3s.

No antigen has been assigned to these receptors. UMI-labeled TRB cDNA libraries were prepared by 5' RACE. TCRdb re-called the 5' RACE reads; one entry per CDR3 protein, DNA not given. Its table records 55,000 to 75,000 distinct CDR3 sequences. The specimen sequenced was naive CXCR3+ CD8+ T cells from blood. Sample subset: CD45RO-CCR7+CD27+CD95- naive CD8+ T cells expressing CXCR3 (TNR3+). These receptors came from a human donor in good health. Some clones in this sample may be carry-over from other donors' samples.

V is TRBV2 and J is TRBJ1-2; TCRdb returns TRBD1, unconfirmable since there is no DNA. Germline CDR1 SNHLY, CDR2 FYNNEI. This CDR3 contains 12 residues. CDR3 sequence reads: CATRTVNYGYTF.

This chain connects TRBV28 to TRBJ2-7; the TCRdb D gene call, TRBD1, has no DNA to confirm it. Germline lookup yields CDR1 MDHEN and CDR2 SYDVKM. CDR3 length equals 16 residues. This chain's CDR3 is CASSLGQGLKTYEQYF.

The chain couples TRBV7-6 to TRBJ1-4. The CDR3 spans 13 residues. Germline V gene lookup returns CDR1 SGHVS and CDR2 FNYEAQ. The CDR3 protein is CASGRGAGEKLFF. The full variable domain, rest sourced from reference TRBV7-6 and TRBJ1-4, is GAGVSQSPRYKVTKRGQDVALRCDPISGHVSLYWYRQALGQGPEFLTYFNYEAQQDKSGLPNDRFSAERPEGSISTLTIQRTEQRDSAMYRCASGRGAGEKLFFGSGTQLSVL.

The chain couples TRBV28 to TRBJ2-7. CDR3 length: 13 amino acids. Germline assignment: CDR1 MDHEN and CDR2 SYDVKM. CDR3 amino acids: CASSLLAGYEQYF.

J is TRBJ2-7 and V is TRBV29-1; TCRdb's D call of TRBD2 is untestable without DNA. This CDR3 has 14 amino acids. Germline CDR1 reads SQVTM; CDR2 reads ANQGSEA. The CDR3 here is CSVSTSGRQDEQYF.

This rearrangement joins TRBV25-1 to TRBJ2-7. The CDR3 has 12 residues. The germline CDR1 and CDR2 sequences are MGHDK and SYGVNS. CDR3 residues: CASREGALEQYF.

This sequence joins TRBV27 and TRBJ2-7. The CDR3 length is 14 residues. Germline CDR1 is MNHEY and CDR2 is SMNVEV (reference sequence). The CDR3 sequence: CASSLVAGTYEQYF.

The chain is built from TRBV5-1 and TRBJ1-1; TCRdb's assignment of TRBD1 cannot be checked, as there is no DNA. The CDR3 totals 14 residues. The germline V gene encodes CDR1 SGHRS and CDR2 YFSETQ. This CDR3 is CASSLGGVNTEAFF.

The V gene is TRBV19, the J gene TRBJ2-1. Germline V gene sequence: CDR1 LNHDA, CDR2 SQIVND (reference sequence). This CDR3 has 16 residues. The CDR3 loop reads CASSIGGELSYNEQFF.

CDR3 loop: CASSLRGQDYNSPLHF. The chain employs TRBV7-9 and TRBJ1-6; checking the TCRdb D call of TRBD1 is not possible without DNA. There are 16 residues in the CDR3. Germline CDR1 and CDR2: SEHNR and FQNEAQ (reference sequence). The complete variable domain, with remaining parts taken from reference TRBV7-9 and TRBJ1-6, reads DTGVSQNPRHKITKRGQNVTFRCDPISEHNRLYWYRQTLGQGPEFLTYFQNEAQLEKSRLLSDRFSAERPKGSFSTLEIQRTEQGDSAMYLCASSLRGQDYNSPLHFGNGTRLTVT.

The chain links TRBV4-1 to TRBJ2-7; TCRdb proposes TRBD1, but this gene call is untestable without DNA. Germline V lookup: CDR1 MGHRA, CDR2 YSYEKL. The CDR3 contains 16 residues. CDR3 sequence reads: CASSQGLQVSSYEQYF.

CDR3 residues: CASSESPNTEAFF. The chain recombines TRBV6-1 with TRBJ1-1. Germline V gene data show CDR1 as MNHNS and CDR2 as SASEGT. CDR3 length: 13 residues.

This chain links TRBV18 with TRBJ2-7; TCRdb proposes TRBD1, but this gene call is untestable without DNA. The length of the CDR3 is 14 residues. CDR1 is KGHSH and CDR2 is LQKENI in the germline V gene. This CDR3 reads CASSPSRGLGEQYF.

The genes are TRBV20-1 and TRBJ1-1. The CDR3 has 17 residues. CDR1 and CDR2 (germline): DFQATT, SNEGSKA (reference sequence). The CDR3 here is CSARDFLTDLANTEAFF.

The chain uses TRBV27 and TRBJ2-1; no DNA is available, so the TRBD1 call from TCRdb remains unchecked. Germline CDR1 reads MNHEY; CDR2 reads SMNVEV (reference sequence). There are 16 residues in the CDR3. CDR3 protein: CASTSTGAGGYNEQFF.

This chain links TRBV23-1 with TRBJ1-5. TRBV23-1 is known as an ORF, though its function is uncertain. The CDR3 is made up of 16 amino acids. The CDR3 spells CASSQDSVDSNQPQHF.

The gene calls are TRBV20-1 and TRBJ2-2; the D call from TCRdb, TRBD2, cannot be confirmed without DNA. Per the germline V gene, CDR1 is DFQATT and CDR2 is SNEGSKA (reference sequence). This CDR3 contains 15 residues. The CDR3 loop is CSARGLAGETGELFF.

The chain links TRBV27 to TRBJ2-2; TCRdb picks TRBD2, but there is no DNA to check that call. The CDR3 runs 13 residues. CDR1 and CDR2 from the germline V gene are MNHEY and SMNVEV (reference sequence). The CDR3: CASSFPSAGELFF.